The following is a TCR beta chain sequence with its context. What it recognizes is unknown. Generated by immunoSEQ multiplex PCR, the TCRdb table keeps only in-frame clones and is missing some. In the table there are about 820,000 clones, 80% to 95% of which are singletons. Terminally differentiated effector memory CD45RA+ cells were left out of the naive CD8 fraction, which was CD45RO-negative and positively selected for CCR7. This specimen comes from a study of shared clonotypes between healthy human individuals. Study-wide results and caveats: Donor clonotype sharing was expected to depend on sequencing depth.

The CDR3 loop spans 15 amino acids. The J segment lost 2 bases and the V segment lost 3 bases, leaving 2 bases of the junction unmatched. Germline CDR1 is SGDLS and CDR2 is YYNGEE. The receptor comes from a young man in good health. V gene TRBV9 combines with J gene TRBJ2-3; 11 nucleotides agree with TRBD2. Sequenced input: naive CD8+ T cells sorted from blood. CDR3 in amino acids: CASSASGRPTDTQYF. CDR3 DNA sequence: TGTGCCAGCAGCGCTAGCGGGAGGCCCACAGATACGCAGTATTTT.